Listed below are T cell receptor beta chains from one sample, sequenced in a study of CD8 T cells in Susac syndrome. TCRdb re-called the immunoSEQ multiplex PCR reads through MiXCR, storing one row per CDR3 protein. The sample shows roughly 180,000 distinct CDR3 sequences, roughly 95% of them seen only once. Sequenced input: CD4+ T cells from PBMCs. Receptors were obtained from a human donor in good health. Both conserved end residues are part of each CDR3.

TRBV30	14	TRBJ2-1	CAWMSLSSYNEQFF
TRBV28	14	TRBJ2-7	CASRLTSPSYEQYF
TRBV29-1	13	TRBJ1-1	CSVGTAWGTEAFF
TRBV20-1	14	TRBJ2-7	CSASRLAGNYEQYF
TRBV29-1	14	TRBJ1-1	CSVGPGQGSTEAFF
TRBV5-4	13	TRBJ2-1	CALGTGGGDEQFF
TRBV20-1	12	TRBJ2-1	CSAGDFYNEQFF
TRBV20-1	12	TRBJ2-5	CSATALHETQYF
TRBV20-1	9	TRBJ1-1	CSADREAFF
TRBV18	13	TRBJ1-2	CASSDSGMYGYTF
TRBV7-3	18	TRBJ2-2	CASSLTGTSGSFNGELFF
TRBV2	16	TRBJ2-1	CASSEAGREYVNEQFF
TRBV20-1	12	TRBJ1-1	CSVIKESPEAFF
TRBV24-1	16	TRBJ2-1	CATSDLPGRRGNEQFF
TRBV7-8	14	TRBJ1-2	CASSLSGAPMGYTF
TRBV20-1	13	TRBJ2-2	CSLRATGTGELFF
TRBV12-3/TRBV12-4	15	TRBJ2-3	CASSLGLAGSDTQYF
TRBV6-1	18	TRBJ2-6	CASSPGPIAGSGANVLTF
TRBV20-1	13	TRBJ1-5	CSARALINQPQHF
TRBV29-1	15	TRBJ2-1	CSGIDRLAGVNEQFF
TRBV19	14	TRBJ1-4	CASSISPANEKLFF
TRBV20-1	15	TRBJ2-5	CSASGRRGSAETQYF
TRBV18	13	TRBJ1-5	CASSGQGGQPQHF
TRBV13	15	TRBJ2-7	CASSLGLAGEHEQYF
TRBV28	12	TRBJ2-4	CAIRDRSQVQYF
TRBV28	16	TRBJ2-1	CASSLRDYNLYNEQFF
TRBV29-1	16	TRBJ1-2	CSVPSPRQLATYGYTF
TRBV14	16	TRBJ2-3	CASSLWGAGATDTQYF
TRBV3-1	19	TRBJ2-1	CASSQEGWSAGAPRGEQFF
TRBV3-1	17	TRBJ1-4	CASSLPFGTLGGEKLFF
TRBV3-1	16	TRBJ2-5	CASSQDLAGEQETQYF